Each of the 20 T cell receptor beta chains below was sequenced from the same sample in a study of CD8 T cells in ankylosing spondylitis. From the 5' RACE reads, TCRdb called clonotypes with MiXCR, one entry per CDR3 protein. The repertoire holds about 540,000 distinct CDR3 sequences, with 12% as singletons. Their antigens are not known. Study observations and caveats: It appeared that ankylosing spondylitis blood was characterized by a TCR beta motif of under ten highly homologous variants.

What was sequenced was blood, either unsorted or a sorted T cell fraction (not recorded which). These receptor sequences come from a male donor with ankylosing spondylitis.

Here the CDR3 DNA reads TGCAGTGCTAGATATTCTGGGCGGGCGGGCGATGAGCAGTTCTTC. As protein: CSARYSGRAGDEQFF. The chain carries TRBV20-1 and TRBJ2-1; D possibly corresponds to TRBD2 (5 bases). The V gene lost 2 bases and the J gene lost 8 bases, with 19 bases spanning the gap. Germline CDR1 DFQATT, CDR2 SNEGSKA (reference sequence). The CDR3 sequence is 15 residues long.

This sequence joins TRBV19 and TRBJ2-3, with TRBD2 matching over 8 bases. Germline assignment: CDR1 LNHDA and CDR2 SQIVND (reference sequence). The CDR3 totals 15 residues. V lost 7 bases, J lost 5 bases, and 11 bases stayed unmatched. The CDR3 nucleotides are TGTGCCAGTACAACCCAAGCGGGAGTGGGAGATACGCAGTATTTT. Translation gives CASTTQAGVGDTQYF.

The table lists this clonotype with many counts. This rearrangement joins TRBV7-2 to TRBJ2-1; D unresolved. Germline values: CDR1 SGHTA, CDR2 FQGNSA. The CDR3 spans 11 residues. The germline V and J ends were trimmed by 5 bases and 10 bases, with 9 bases remaining between them. CDR3 in DNA: TGTGCCAGCAGCCCTCTTAGGGAGCAGTTCTTC. Translated, it gives CASSPLREQFF.

This chain joins TRBV15 and TRBJ2-1; 14 bases match TRBD2. The V gene's germline CDR1 is LNHNV and CDR2 YYDKDF (reference sequence). This CDR3 is 17 amino acids long. V dropped 0 bases and J dropped 5; count of bases not matched to a gene: 3. The CDR3 DNA reads as TGTGCCACCAGCAGAGATACGGGACTAGCGGGAGACAATGAGCAGTTCTTC. This gives the protein CATSRDTGLAGDNEQFF.

Ten or more counts support this clonotype. V usage is TRBV23-1 and J usage is TRBJ2-1, with TRBD2 matching over 14 bases. TRBV23-1 is marked as an open reading frame, function uncertain. CDR3 size: 16 residues. The ends lost 5 bases at V and 10 bases at J; junction bases unmatched: 10. The CDR3, as DNA: TGCGCCAGCAGTAATGGGACTAGCGGGAGTAAAGGAGAGCAGTTCTTC. It encodes CASSNGTSGSKGEQFF.

The chain carries TRBV25-1 and TRBJ2-3; possible D gene TRBD2, 5 bases. With 5 bases removed from V and 1 base from J, the gap between germline ends came to 10 bases. The germline CDR1 and CDR2 sequences are MGHDK and SYGVNS. This CDR3 is built from 14 residues. CDR3: CASSLREGTDTQYF. CDR3 nucleotide sequence: TGTGCCAGCAGTCTTCGGGAAGGCACAGATACGCAGTATTTT.

The rearrangement joins TRBV14 to TRBJ1-5; 12 bases are a match to TRBD1. This CDR3 has 19 amino acids. The V and J ends lost 7 bases and 3 bases, in that order; junction bases with no gene match: 16. Germline V lookup: CDR1 SGHDN, CDR2 FVKESK. The CDR3 DNA sequence: TGTGCCAGCATCCCAGATGGGGGACAGGGGGCTAGGAACAATCAGCCCCAGCATTTT. Its protein product is CASIPDGGQGARNNQPQHF.

V is TRBV15 and J is TRBJ1-5; 7 bases align to TRBD1. The CDR3 totals 16 residues. Germline lookup yields CDR1 LNHNV and CDR2 YYDKDF (reference sequence). The V segment lost 0 bases and the J segment 4 bases; nucleotides outside the gene matches: 6. Here the CDR3 DNA reads TGTGCCACCAGCAGAGAGACAGGGACCGGTAATCAGCCCCAGCATTTT. Translating it yields CATSRETGTGNQPQHF.

The rearrangement joins TRBV19 to TRBJ2-1, with D tentatively TRBD2 (5 bases). This CDR3 has 14 amino acids. Germline CDR1 and CDR2: LNHDA and SQIVND (reference sequence). Deletions cut 5 bases from V and 8 bases from J, with 16 bases between. CDR3 in amino acids: CASSPRAARDEQFF. The CDR3 region has the DNA TGTGCCAGTAGTCCCCGGGCCGCGAGGGATGAGCAGTTCTTC.

The chain couples TRBV4-1 to TRBJ2-1; 12 bases align to TRBD2. The germline V gene encodes CDR1 MGHRA and CDR2 YSYEKL. The length of the CDR3 is 17 residues. V lost 0 bases to trimming and J lost 7 bases; unmatched junction nucleotides: 7. CDR3 in DNA: TGCGCCAGCAGCCAAGATTTGACTAGCGGGAGAGGAAATGAGCAGTTCTTC. This codes for CASSQDLTSGRGNEQFF.

This clonotype appeared a few times. The V and J genes are TRBV15 and TRBJ1-2; 10 bases fit TRBD1. The trim removed 0 bases at V and 4 bases at J, leaving 5 bases unmatched. The CDR3 consists of 16 residues. Germline-derived CDR1 and CDR2 are LNHNV and YYDKDF (reference sequence). DNA of the CDR3: TGTGCCACCAGCAGAGATCGGGACAGGGGCTTCTATGGCTACACCTTC. Protein sequence: CATSRDRDRGFYGYTF. Filled out from reference TRBV15 and TRBJ1-2, the complete variable domain reads DAMVIQNPRYQVTQFGKPVTLSCSQTLNHNVMYWYQQKSSQAPKLLFHYYDKDFNNEADTPDNFQSRRPNTSFCFLDIRSPGLGDTAMYLCATSRDRDRGFYGYTFGSGTRLTVV.

This clonotype showed up many times. The genes are TRBV11-2 and TRBJ2-1; 7 bases fit TRBD1. Germline assignment: CDR1 SGHAT and CDR2 FQNNGV. V lost 9 bases and J lost 8; bases outside the gene matches: 13. The CDR3 extends over 14 amino acids. The CDR3 reads CASRRTGPLDEQFF. The CDR3 coding sequence is TGTGCCAGTCGTAGGACAGGCCCTTTGGATGAGCAGTTCTTC.

The chain couples TRBV5-1 to TRBJ2-3; tentative D call: TRBD1 (6 bases). The CDR3 consists of 15 residues. V was trimmed by 4 bases and J by 3 bases, leaving 15 bases between them. Germline V gene lookup returns CDR1 SGHRS and CDR2 YFSETQ. The CDR3 loop reads CASSRRDIETDTQYF. As DNA, the CDR3 is TGCGCCAGCAGCCGACGGGACATCGAGACAGATACGCAGTATTTT.

This clonotype has just a few counts. The V call is TRBV21-1, the J call TRBJ2-7; TRBD1 reflects the table's D call only, with no check against the DNA. TRBV21-1 is given as a pseudogene. CDR3 length: 21 amino acids. This CDR3 reads CASTLEDLDRDRLMSYYEQYF. The CDR3 region has the DNA TGTGCCAGCACCCTAGAAGATTTGGACAGGGACAGATTAATGTCCTACTACGAGCAGTACTTC.

This clonotype came up many times. The V and J genes are TRBV12-3 or TRBV12-4 and TRBJ2-1; 8 bases match TRBD2. Trimming took 5 bases from V and 4 from J; bases not matched to a gene: 4. The CDR3 contains 14 residues. CDR3 coding DNA: TGTGCCAGCAGTCCCGGGACTAGGTACAATGAGCAGTTCTTC. This codes for CASSPGTRYNEQFF.

This chain joins TRBV3-1 and TRBJ2-6, with D uncertain. The CDR3 loop spans 15 amino acids. Germline CDR1 and CDR2: LGHDT and YNNKEL (reference sequence). With 1 base removed from V and 4 bases from J, the gap between germline ends came to 8 bases. The CDR3 DNA is TGTGCCAGCAGCCAAGGGTCATGGGGGGCCAACGTCCTGACTTTC. It codes for CASSQGSWGANVLTF.

The gene calls are TRBV30 and TRBJ1-1; no reliable D call. The CDR3 contains 13 residues. Deletions cut 1 base from V and 5 bases from J, with 11 bases between. The germline V gene has CDR1 GTSNPN and CDR2 SVGIG (reference sequence). Written as DNA, the CDR3 is TGTGCCTGGAGTGAAGCCGCAAGTACTGAAGCTTTCTTT. Translating it yields CAWSEAASTEAFF.

This chain joins TRBV20-1 and TRBJ1-2; 9 bases fit TRBD1. Trimming removed 3 bases from V and 2 bases from J; junction bases left unmatched: 4. The germline CDR1 and CDR2 sequences are DFQATT and SNEGSKA (reference sequence). CDR3 length: 14 amino acids. CDR3 sequence (DNA): TGCAGTGCTAGTGTAGACAGGGGGAACTATGGCTACACCTTC. It specifies CSASVDRGNYGYTF.

V is TRBV7-2 and J is TRBJ1-1, with D tentatively TRBD1 (5 bases). Trimming removed 5 bases at V and 1 base at J, with 14 bases between. Germline CDR1 reads SGHTA; CDR2 reads FQGNSA. This CDR3 has 15 residues. CDR3 sequence reads: CASSLRGGANTEAFF. CDR3 in DNA: TGTGCCAGCAGCCTCCGAGGAGGGGCGAACACTGAAGCTTTCTTT.

This clonotype was counted between two and nine times. The chain couples TRBV25-1 to TRBJ2-7; 9 bases map to TRBD2. Germline V gives CDR1 MGHDK, CDR2 SYGVNS. The CDR3 spans 14 residues. Germline trimming cut 4 bases from V and 7 bases from J; bases unmatched to any gene: 8. CDR3 protein: CASSAPGGLAEQYF. The CDR3 bases are TGTGCCAGCAGTGCCCCCGGAGGACTAGCGGAGCAGTACTTC.